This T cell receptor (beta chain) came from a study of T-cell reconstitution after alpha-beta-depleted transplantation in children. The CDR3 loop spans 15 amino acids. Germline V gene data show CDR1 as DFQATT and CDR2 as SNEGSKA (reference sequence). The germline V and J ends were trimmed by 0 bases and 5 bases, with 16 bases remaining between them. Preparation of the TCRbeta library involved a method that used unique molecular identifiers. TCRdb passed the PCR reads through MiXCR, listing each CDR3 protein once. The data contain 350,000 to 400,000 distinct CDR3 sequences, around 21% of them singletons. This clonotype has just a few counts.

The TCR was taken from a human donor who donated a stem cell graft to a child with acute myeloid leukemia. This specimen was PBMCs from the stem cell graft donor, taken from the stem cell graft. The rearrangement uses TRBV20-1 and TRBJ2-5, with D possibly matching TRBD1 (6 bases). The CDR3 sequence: CSARDQLDSKETQYF. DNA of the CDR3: TGCAGTGCTAGAGATCAGCTGGACAGTAAGGAGACCCAGTACTTC.